The 28 T cell receptor beta chains below come from one sample, sequenced in a study of T cells after yellow fever vaccination. Each CDR3 protein gets one entry after TCRdb re-called the 5' RACE reads with MiXCR. The profile shows almost 30,000 distinct CDR3 sequences, about 5% of them singletons. Sequences were derived from CD8+ T cells sorted from PBMCs, sampled 10 days after the yellow fever booster vaccination. These receptors were taken from a man aged 30 to 39 who received the YFV17D yellow fever vaccine.

This clonotype has ten or more counts. The V call is TRBV5-1, the J call TRBJ2-7; a possible D gene is TRBD2 (5 bases). The germline gives CDR1 SGHRS, CDR2 YFSETQ. Trimming pared 4 bases from V and 2 bases from J, leaving 13 bases between. The CDR3 contains 14 residues. This CDR3 is CASSPTTGTYEQYF. The CDR3, as DNA: TGCGCCAGCAGCCCAACGACGGGAACCTACGAGCAGTACTTC.

This clonotype was counted at least ten times. The chain recombines TRBV3-1 with TRBJ2-7, with 7 bases lining up with TRBD2. Germline lookup yields CDR1 LGHDT and CDR2 YNNKEL (reference sequence). The CDR3 runs to 17 residues. J lost 5 bases, V lost 1 base, and 14 bases had no gene match. The CDR3 loop reads CASSQALPGLTDHEQYF. The CDR3 region has the DNA TGTGCCAGCAGCCAAGCGCTTCCGGGACTAACAGACCACGAGCAGTACTTC.

In this sample, this clonotype turned up many times. This chain uses TRBV7-8 with TRBJ2-7; D uncertain. This CDR3 contains 12 residues. V dropped 4 bases and J dropped 7 bases, with 11 bases sitting between them. Germline CDR1 SGHVS, CDR2 FQNEAQ. The CDR3 protein is CASSYGSHEQYF. The DNA for the CDR3 is TGTGCCAGCAGCTATGGGTCGCATGAGCAGTACTTC. Full variable domain (missing parts from reference TRBV7-8 and TRBJ2-7): GAGVSQSPRYKVAKRGQDVALRCDPISGHVSLFWYQQALGQGPEFLTYFQNEAQLDKSGLPSDRFFAERPEGSVSTLKIQRTQQEDSAVYLCASSYGSHEQYFGPGTRLTVT.

In this sample, this clonotype turned up once. A much larger clone lies one base from this, so it may be a read error. V and J are TRBV12-3 or TRBV12-4 and TRBJ1-2; D call uncertain. The CDR3 contains 14 residues. In DNA form, the CDR3 reads TGTGACAGCAGTCCCCTCTCCGCCAACTATGGCTACACCTTC. Translating it yields CDSSPLSANYGYTF.

Ten or more counts support this clonotype. The chain joins TRBV9 to TRBJ2-2; 15 bases map to TRBD2. V gave up 4 bases and J gave up 2 bases; unmatched junction bases: 3. This CDR3 region has 17 residues. Per the germline V gene, CDR1 is SGDLS and CDR2 is YYNGEE. CDR3 nucleotides: TGTGCCAGCAGCTTGGGACTAGCGGGAGGCAACACCGGGGAGCTGTTTTTT. It specifies CASSLGLAGGNTGELFF.

This clonotype was seen many times. J is TRBJ1-1 and V is TRBV7-9, with 10 bases identical to TRBD1. Germline CDR1 and CDR2: SEHNR and FQNEAQ (reference sequence). Trimming removed 4 bases from V and 2 bases from J; junction bases left unmatched: 4. This CDR3 comprises 15 residues. The CDR3 DNA is TGTGCCAGCAGCTGGGGACAGGGGTTAAACACTGAAGCTTTCTTT. It specifies CASSWGQGLNTEAFF. Together with reference TRBV7-9 and TRBJ1-1, the CDR3 gives the full variable domain: DTGVSQNPRHKITKRGQNVTFRCDPISEHNRLYWYRQTLGQGPEFLTYFQNEAQLEKSRLLSDRFSAERPKGSFSTLEIQRTEQGDSAMYLCASSWGQGLNTEAFFGQGTRLTVV.

This clonotype has ten or more counts. The rearrangement uses TRBV4-3 and TRBJ2-1, with 10 bases identical to TRBD2. CDR1 and CDR2 from the germline V gene are LGHNA and YSLEER. J gave up 8 bases and V 2 bases, and 6 bases lay outside the gene matches. The CDR3 is 15 residues long. The CDR3 coding sequence is TGCGCCAGCAGCCAACTAGCGGGAGAAGGGGATGAGCAGTTCTTC. Translating gives CASSQLAGEGDEQFF.

This clonotype was observed many times. The chain links TRBV3-1 to TRBJ2-5, with D unresolved. Per the germline V gene, CDR1 is LGHDT and CDR2 is YNNKEL (reference sequence). Between the trimmed V and J ends, which lost 0 bases and 0 bases, there was a span of 2 bases. This CDR3 region has 13 residues. The CDR3 loop reads CASSQENQETQYF. The CDR3 DNA is TGTGCCAGCAGCCAAGAAAACCAAGAGACCCAGTACTTC.

This clonotype was observed many times. The chain has TRBV12-3 or TRBV12-4 and TRBJ2-2; perhaps TRBD2 as D (6 bases). The V and J ends lost 8 bases and 2 bases respectively, with 12 bases between them. This CDR3 is 14 amino acids long. CDR3 sequence reads: CASLEGGNTGELFF. The CDR3 coding sequence is TGTGCCAGCTTAGAGGGAGGTAACACCGGGGAGCTGTTTTTT.

The V call is TRBV19, the J call TRBJ2-1; 9 positions agree with TRBD2. V lost 10 bases and J lost 6; bases outside the gene matches: 7. Germline values: CDR1 LNHDA, CDR2 SQIVND (reference sequence). The CDR3 is made up of 13 amino acids. The CDR3 DNA follows: TGTGCCATTAAGCGGGAGGCAACCAATGAGCAGTTCTTC. Translated: CAIKREATNEQFF.

In this sample, this clonotype turned up many times. V is TRBV28 and J is TRBJ2-5; D is uncertain. Germline assignment: CDR1 MDHEN and CDR2 SYDVKM. V dropped 5 bases and J dropped 2 bases, with 12 bases sitting between them. The CDR3 runs 14 residues. CDR3 nucleotides: TGTGCCAGCAGTCAACTGTTACAGCAAGAGACCCAGTACTTC. Its protein is CASSQLLQQETQYF. Complete variable domain (other parts from reference TRBV28 and TRBJ2-5): DVKVTQSSRYLVKRTGEKVFLECVQDMDHENMFWYRQDPGLGLRLIYFSYDVKMKEKGDIPEGYSVSREKKERFSLILESASTNQTSMYLCASSQLLQQETQYFGPGTRLLVL.

This clonotype showed up many times. This chain links TRBV2 with TRBJ1-2; D is perhaps TRBD1 (5 bases). Germline CDR1 reads SNHLY; CDR2 reads FYNNEI. CDR3 size: 14 residues. Trimming removed 4 bases from V and 6 bases from J, with 15 bases in between. The CDR3 protein is CASSVGQGRDGYTF. The DNA for the CDR3 is TGTGCCAGCAGTGTTGGACAAGGGCGCGATGGCTACACCTTC.

This clonotype was seen ten or more times. V gene TRBV7-8 combines with J gene TRBJ2-6; tentatively, D is TRBD2 (6 bases). Deletions cut 5 bases from V and 4 bases from J, with 15 bases between. Per the germline V gene, CDR1 is SGHVS and CDR2 is FQNEAQ. This CDR3 spans 16 amino acids. The CDR3, as DNA: TGTGCCAGCAGCCCAGGGCCGGGAGCCGGGGCCAACGTCCTGACTTTC. Amino acids: CASSPGPGAGANVLTF.

This clonotype was counted at least ten times. V is TRBV7-9 and J is TRBJ1-5; D remains unclear. This CDR3 is 12 amino acids long. CDR1 and CDR2 (germline): SEHNR, FQNEAQ (reference sequence). V gave up 3 bases and J gave up 7 bases, with 7 bases separating them. Here the CDR3 reads CASSFDNQPQHF. The CDR3 DNA sequence: TGTGCCAGCAGCTTCGACAACCAGCCCCAGCATTTT.

This clonotype was counted ten times or more. The rearrangement joins TRBV19 to TRBJ1-1; D perhaps matches TRBD1 (6 bases). There are 14 residues in the CDR3. Trimming pared 7 bases from V and 3 bases from J, leaving 15 bases between. Germline lookup yields CDR1 LNHDA and CDR2 SQIVND (reference sequence). The CDR3 coding sequence is TGTGCCAGTAAATGGACAGACGGAGACACTGAAGCTTTCTTT. Protein product: CASKWTDGDTEAFF.

In this sample, this clonotype turned up many times. The chain recombines TRBV4-3 with TRBJ2-3; the match to TRBD2 covers 7 bases. Germline CDR1 reads LGHNA; CDR2 reads YSLEER. Germline trimming cut 0 bases from V and 7 bases from J; bases unmatched to any gene: 13. The CDR3 spans 17 residues. CDR3 in amino acids: CASSQELAMGVFNTQYF. CDR3 bases: TGCGCCAGCAGCCAAGAACTAGCGATGGGGGTTTTTAATACGCAGTATTTT.

This clonotype was seen many times. The rearrangement uses TRBV11-2 and TRBJ2-2, with TRBD2 matching over 14 bases. The germline CDR1 and CDR2 sequences are SGHAT and FQNNGV. The CDR3 spans 18 residues. J lost 7 bases, V lost 4 bases, and 11 bases had no gene match. CDR3 sequence: CASSSPQTSGRVGGELFF. CDR3 DNA sequence: TGTGCCAGCAGCTCCCCGCAGACTAGCGGGAGGGTAGGCGGGGAGCTGTTTTTT.

Ten or more counts support this clonotype. This chain links TRBV15 with TRBJ2-7; weak D call: TRBD2 (5 bases). The CDR3 totals 13 residues. Germline CDR1 LNHNV, CDR2 YYDKDF (reference sequence). The V end was cut by 6 bases, the J end by 7 bases, with 16 bases between. CDR3 loop: CATSLDWTREQYF. CDR3 DNA sequence: TGTGCCACCAGTTTGGACTGGACGCGGGAGCAGTACTTC.

With regard to this clonotype: A junction end diverges from the germline sequence, so it may reflect a read error. The rearrangement uses TRBV20-1 and TRBJ1-5; TRBD1 matches 9 bases. Looked up from germline, CDR1 is DFQATT and CDR2 is SNEGSKA (reference sequence). The CDR3 covers 16 residues. This CDR3 reads CCAWGQGAYWGWPQHF. CDR3 DNA: TGCTGTGCTTGGGGACAGGGTGCGTACTGGGGTTGGCCCCAGCATTTT.

Ten or more counts support this clonotype. This sequence joins TRBV4-3 and TRBJ2-7; D tentatively fits TRBD1 or TRBD2 (5 bases each). CDR1 is LGHNA and CDR2 is YSLEER in the germline V gene. V lost 3 bases and J 0 bases, leaving 15 bases between the germline ends. The CDR3 runs 16 residues. The CDR3 DNA is TGCGCCAGCAGCCAGGGGGTCGGCGGAAGCTCCTACGAGCAGTACTTC. It codes for CASSQGVGGSSYEQYF.

Turning to this clonotype: A much larger clone lies a single base off, so this may be a read error. This chain joins TRBV6-5 and TRBJ2-3; TRBD2 agrees at 8 bases. This CDR3 region has 16 residues. Trimming at V came to 2 bases and at J to 1 base, leaving 5 bases not matched to a gene. From germline, CDR1 is MNHEY and CDR2 SVGAGI. The CDR3 DNA follows: TGTGCCAGCAGTTACATGTGGACTAGCTGCACAGATACGCAGTATTTT. Protein sequence: CASSYMWTSCTDTQYF.

This clonotype was seen many times. The chain combines TRBV27 with TRBJ1-5; D gene uncertain. Germline CDR1 and CDR2: MNHEY and SMNVEV (reference sequence). The CDR3 is made up of 15 amino acids. Trimming shortened V by 3 bases and J by 3 bases, and 12 bases separated the two germline ends. Here the CDR3 reads CASSLWEGSNQPQHF. CDR3 in DNA: TGTGCCAGCAGTTTGTGGGAGGGTTCCAATCAGCCCCAGCATTTT.

In its sample, this clonotype was seen many times. The chain employs TRBV25-1 and TRBJ1-2; D not resolved. The germline CDR1 and CDR2 sequences are MGHDK and SYGVNS. The CDR3 is 10 residues long. V was cut by 5 bases and J by 3 bases, with 1 base left in between. The CDR3: CASSHYGYTF. CDR3 bases: TGTGCCAGCAGTCACTATGGCTACACCTTC.

This clonotype was detected many times. V is TRBV7-8 and J is TRBJ2-1, with 7 positions matching TRBD2. Germline values: CDR1 SGHVS, CDR2 FQNEAQ. With 8 bases clipped from V and 6 bases from J, the junction kept 10 bases outside the gene matches. The CDR3 extends over 14 amino acids. CDR3: CASASGRSGNEQFF. For the CDR3, the DNA is TGTGCCAGCGCTTCCGGGAGGAGTGGCAATGAGCAGTTCTTC.

In this sample, this clonotype turned up many times. The chain joins TRBV14 to TRBJ2-1; TRBD1 agrees at 7 bases. Germline V gene data show CDR1 as SGHDN and CDR2 as FVKESK. The V gene end was trimmed by 0 bases and the J gene end by 8 bases; junction bases not matched to a gene: 4. The CDR3 is 14 amino acids. As DNA, the CDR3 is TGTGCCAGCAGCCAAGATGGGGGACAGCATGAGCAGTTCTTC. Translation gives CASSQDGGQHEQFF.

This clonotype was observed many times. The chain is built from TRBV7-8 and TRBJ2-7; D remains ambiguous. Germline CDR1 SGHVS, CDR2 FQNEAQ. The CDR3 is made up of 15 amino acids. Between the trimmed V and J ends, which lost 1 base and 7 bases, there was a span of 17 bases. CDR3 amino acids: CASSLDPVARAEQYF. The DNA for the CDR3 is TGTGCCAGCAGCTTAGATCCCGTCGCCCGGGCAGAGCAGTACTTC.

This clonotype was detected ten times or more. J is TRBJ2-5 and V is TRBV11-2, with D maybe TRBD2 (6 bases). The CDR3 extends over 15 amino acids. CDR1 SGHAT and CDR2 FQNNGV come from the germline V gene. Trimming removed 1 base at V and 5 bases at J, with 14 bases between. CDR3: CASSLAVGTGETQYF. In DNA, the CDR3 is TGTGCCAGCAGCTTAGCAGTTGGGACTGGGGAGACCCAGTACTTC. The variable domain in full, with the rest retrieved from reference TRBV11-2 and TRBJ2-5, is EAGVAQSPRYKIIEKRQSVAFWCNPISGHATLYWYQQILGQGPKLLIQFQNNGVVDDSQLPKDRFSAERLKGVDSTLKIQPAKLEDSAVYLCASSLAVGTGETQYFGPGTRLLVL.

This clonotype was picked up one time. The rearrangement links TRBV27 to TRBJ2-2, with a tentative D call TRBD2 (6 bases). The CDR3 length is 13 residues. V was cut by 7 bases and J by 7 bases, with 13 bases left in between. CDR1 is MNHEY, CDR2 SMNVEV, per germline (reference sequence). CDR3 residues: CASTGVTDGELFF. In DNA form, the CDR3 reads TGTGCCAGCACGGGAGTTACCGACGGGGAGCTGTTTTTT.